This T cell receptor beta chain was sequenced in a study of cytomegalovirus exposure and HLA in healthy donors. It was with 60 Vbeta and 13 Jbeta primers that the PCR ran. Libraries were prepared by immunoSEQ multiplex PCR; TCRdb keeps only in-frame clonotypes and omits some of them. The table records 99,000 or so clones, just under 80% of them present only once. Though nominally healthy at sampling, donors likely had unrecorded immune exposures. V dropped 2 bases and J dropped 4 bases, with 6 bases sitting between them. Germline CDR1 and CDR2: SNHLY and FYNNEI. The CDR3 extends over 13 amino acids. The V gene is TRBV2, the J gene TRBJ1-5; no firm D call. This receptor was obtained from a male donor in good health and CMV-seronegative. The source material was PBMCs. CDR3 sequence reads: CASSEWENQPQHF. The CDR3 bases are TGTGCCAGCAGTGAATGGGAGAATCAGCCCCAGCATTTT. Supplemented by reference TRBV2 and TRBJ1-5, the full variable domain reads EPEVTQTPSHQVTQMGQEVILRCVPISNHLYFYWYRQILGQKVEFLVSFYNNEISEKSEIFDDQFSVERPDGSNFTLKIRSTKLEDSAMYFCASSEWENQPQHFGDGTRLSIL.